This T cell receptor beta chain was retrieved from a study of vaccination and CD4 T cells after COVID-19 (dated by TCRdb to 2021 to 2024). As for the study more broadly: In the convalescent cohort there were six males and four females, among whom were two Hispanic individuals, seven Caucasians, two Asians and one multiracial person. Memory CD4+ T cell crossreactivity between SARS-CoV-2 and common cold coronavirus spike proteins was assessed at the TCR clonotype level in an earlier paper using these donors. Culture stimuli were overlapping spike peptide pools from SARS-CoV-2 and from the common cold coronaviruses HCoV-NL63, HCoV-OC43 and HCoV-229E. Each participant got two doses of either the Pfizer-BioNTech BNT162b2 vaccine (n=8) or the Moderna mRNA-1273 vaccine (n=2). Post-COVID blood samples from convalescent patients were collected a median of approximately 100 days after diagnosis, with a range of roughly 35 to 170 days. In ten to eleven COVID-19 convalescent patients and a few infection-naive healthy vaccine recipients, researchers compared the spike-specific CD4+ TCR repertoire from before mRNA vaccination with the repertoire from after. The time from the second vaccine dose to post-vaccine blood sampling had a median of approximately 72 days and ranged from about 14 to 250 days. Control cultures received a CEFX viral epitope pool as the positive control, an HIV-1 Nef peptide pool as the negative control, or no peptide. Summary of the overall study and its limitations: In convalescent patients, a median roughly 85% of post-vaccine SARS-CoV-2-reactive clones were detected only after vaccination, suggesting vaccine-specific priming. The median count of SARS-CoV-2-reactive clonotypes went up from under 25 after infection to 30 to 40 after vaccination, although the change was not significant. In convalescent patients, nearly all vaccine-specific clones (304 of 307) were found to be mono-reactive for SARS-CoV-2 spike rather than cross-reactive with common cold coronaviruses. The study included relatively few convalescent patients and did not analyze early timepoints after natural infection.

Library creation used PCR. DNA from cultured CD4+ T cells was subjected to TCR sequencing with the Oncomine TCR Beta short-read assay at the Johns Hopkins FTIC core. Genomic DNA was extracted from the cultured CD4+ T cells with the QIAamp micro DNA kit. Oncomine TCR Beta libraries from cultured CD4+ T cells were pooled using unique dual indexes and sequenced on an Illumina iSeq 100. Per the authors' processing: Non-productive sequences were removed, and CDR3s not starting with C, not ending with F or W, or shorter than 7 amino acids were discarded. Antigen-specific clonotypes were identified using the MANAFEST web application through comparison of peptide-stimulated wells with reference and other culture wells. For a clone to be called positive, the clone needed an FDR below 0.05, an odds ratio above 5, and a productive frequency above 0.1% in at least two of three replicate wells. Cross-reactive clonotypes were defined as significantly expanded in both SARS-CoV-2 spike wells and at least one common cold coronavirus spike condition. Using R version 3.6.1, CDR3 homology was evaluated through Levenshtein distances (stringdist) along with unrooted phylogenetic trees (ape). TCRdb ran its own pipeline on the public reads, namely fastp trimming at Q25 and MiXCR clone calling, and kept in-frame beta chains. Rows matching on CDR3 protein sequence are summarized as one entry with the most common DNA and genes. These V and J calls rely on TCRdb rather than the paper's analysis. This sample lists over 5,000 distinct CDR3 sequences; under 40% were detected once. The ten largest clonotypes hold approximately 26% of the sample.

Points on this clonotype: Its antigen target is currently unknown. The record has no base qualities; no much larger clone is one base away.

The label giving this sample's treatment or condition can be read as: roughly nine-day PBMC culture with coronavirus spike peptide pools or control peptides (ViraFEST assay). CD4+ T cells from unexposed donors were collected before the COVID-19 pandemic (2011-2018). The ViraFEST assay was used in the study, in which antigen-specific T cells were expanded with peptide pools and expanded clonotypes were subsequently identified by TCR sequencing. Each well held 2.2 million or so PBMCs cultured with roughly 10 ug/ml peptide pools in IMDM containing roughly 4.7% human AB serum and around 10 IU/ml IL-2. Half of the culture medium was replaced with fresh IL-2-containing medium on days 3 and 7. After ten to eleven days of culture, CD4+ T cells were isolated by negative selection using the EasySep CD4+ T cell isolation kit. As far as cell numbers permitted, CD4+ T cells from unexposed donors were tested for reactivity against SARS-CoV-2 S and N as well as four spike pools from common cold coronaviruses. Ficoll-Paque Plus gradient centrifugation was used to isolate PBMCs from whole blood, and the isolated PBMCs were then either used fresh or cryopreserved at -140C. In general, triplicate wells were set up for every culture condition. Leukapheresis product for the unexposed donors was bought commercially.

Material: CD4+ T cells from blood, cultured in vitro. The receptor's source is a human donor in good health.

The nucleotide sequence is TGTGCCAGCAGCCTTCGACAGGGGAATGAAAAACTGTTTTTT. Translation gives CASSLRQGNEKLFF. The rearranged segments are TRBV7-9 and TRBJ1-4; 8 bases in the junction line up with TRBD1. Via the germline V gene (reference sequence), CDR1 is SEHNR and CDR2 FQNEAQ. Spanning cysteine to phenylalanine, the CDR3 consists of 14 amino acids. The only DNA kept is the CDR3, 42 bases in frame from the first base. At the junction V is shortened by 5 bases and J by 5 bases; bases outside the gene matches: 4.